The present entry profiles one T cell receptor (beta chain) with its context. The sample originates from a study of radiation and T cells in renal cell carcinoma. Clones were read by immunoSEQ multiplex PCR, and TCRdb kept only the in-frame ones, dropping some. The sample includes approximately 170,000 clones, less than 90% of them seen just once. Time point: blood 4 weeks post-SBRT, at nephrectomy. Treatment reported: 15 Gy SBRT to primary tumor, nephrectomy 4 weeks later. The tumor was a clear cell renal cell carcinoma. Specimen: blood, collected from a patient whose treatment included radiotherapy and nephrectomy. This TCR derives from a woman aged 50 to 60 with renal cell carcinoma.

The CDR3 nucleotides read TGTGCCAGCAGCTTAAGGGCACGGGGTCAGGCCCAAGAGACCCAGTACTTC. Protein product: CASSLRARGQAQETQYF. This chain links TRBV11-2 with TRBJ2-5; a weak D match, TRBD2 (5 bases). Per germline, CDR1 SGHAT and CDR2 FQNNGV. Trimming left V 2 bases short and J 1 base short, with 17 bases between. CDR3 length: 17 amino acids.